The sequence of this TCR beta chain was determined in a study of blood T cell repertoires in COVID-19. Study-level information: Donors in the United States, Italy and Spain gave samples during acute or convalescent COVID-19. The cDNA or gDNA used as material had been derived from T cells, B-cell-depleted T cells, or PBMCs.

Authors' processing steps: Nucleated cell counts were estimated from reference gene primer amplification. Repertoires were generated with immunoSEQ multiplex PCR, while TCRdb's copy carries only in-frame clones and drops some. V and J calls plus clone size are reproduced from that table; the DNA served to infer D and trimming. The sample carries roughly 24,000 clones, more than 85% recorded once. The germline gives CDR1 MNHEY, CDR2 SMNVEV (reference sequence). The CDR3 consists of 15 residues. V shed 6 bases, J shed 5 bases, and the junction held 8 bases outside the gene matches. What was sequenced was peripheral blood. V is TRBV27 and J is TRBJ1-4; TRBD1 matches at 8 bases. The receptor was isolated from a human donor in a cohort sampled during active COVID-19. CDR3 DNA sequence: TGTGCCAGCAGCAGGACAGGGCGTTCCAATGAAAAACTGTTTTTT. Its translation: CASSRTGRSNEKLFF.